Included here is one T cell receptor beta chain sequence, with context. No antigen is known for it. Trimming took off 2 bases at V and 3 bases at J, with 4 bases between the two ends. Germline V gene sequence: CDR1 KGHSH, CDR2 LQKENI. CDR3 length: 12 residues. Sequenced by immunoSEQ multiplex PCR; TCRdb stores in-frame clones only, minus some. The table has 40,000 or so clones, 75% to 90% seen once. This entry comes from a study of neoadjuvant nivolumab and ipilimumab in lung cancer. The study's findings and limits: Resected-tumor TCR richness correlated positively with pretherapy blood richness. Only two of four nivolumab-treated tumors gained richness and clonality by surgery. Compared with tumor-adjacent uninvolved lung, resected tumors showed greater richness and clonality.

The V call is TRBV18, the J call TRBJ2-5; D not resolved. This specimen was peripheral blood, taken before neoadjuvant nivolumab, alone or with ipilimumab. The receptor's source is an adult with non-small cell lung cancer. CDR3: CASSPGKETQYF. The CDR3 DNA is TGTGCCAGCTCACCAGGCAAAGAGACCCAGTACTTC.